Included here is one TCR beta chain sequence, with context. This entry is derived from a study of shared clonotypes between healthy human individuals. TCRdb's table, derived via immunoSEQ multiplex PCR, lists solely in-frame clones and lacks some. The sample contains about 2 million clones, approximately 95% of which appear only once. Terminally differentiated effector memory CD45RA+ cells were excluded by CCR7 positive selection of CD45RO-negative cells. Germline V gives CDR1 SGHRS, CDR2 YFSETQ. This CDR3 has 18 residues. Losses at the gene ends were 2 bases for V and 3 bases for J; bases not matched to a gene: 16.

The sample taken for sequencing was naive CD8+ T cells sorted from blood. The sequence was obtained from a man between 18 and 35 years old in good health. The chain combines TRBV5-1 with TRBJ2-7; 8 bases agree with TRBD2. The CDR3 bases are TGCGCCAGCAGCTTAGACAGAACTACGGGACTAGTGGTCTACGAGCAGTACTTC. This translates into CASSLDRTTGLVVYEQYF.